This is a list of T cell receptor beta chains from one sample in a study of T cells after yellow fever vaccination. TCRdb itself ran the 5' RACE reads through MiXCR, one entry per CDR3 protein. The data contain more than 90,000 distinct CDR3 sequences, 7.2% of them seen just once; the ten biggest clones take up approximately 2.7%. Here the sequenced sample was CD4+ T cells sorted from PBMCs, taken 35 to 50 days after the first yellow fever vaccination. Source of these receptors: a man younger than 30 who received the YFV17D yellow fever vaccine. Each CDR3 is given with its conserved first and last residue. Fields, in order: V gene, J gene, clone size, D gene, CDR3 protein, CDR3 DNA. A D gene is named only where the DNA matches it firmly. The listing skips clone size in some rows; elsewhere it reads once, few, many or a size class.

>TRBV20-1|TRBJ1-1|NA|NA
CSARWGMNTEAFF
TGCAGTGCTAGATGGGGCATGAACACTGAAGCTTTCTTT
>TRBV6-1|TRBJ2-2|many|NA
CASAGDTGELFF
TGTGCCAGCGCAGGGGACACCGGGGAGCTGTTTTTT
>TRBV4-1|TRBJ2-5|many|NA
CASSRTLRETQYF
TGCGCCAGCAGCCGGACACTCCGAGAGACCCAGTACTTC
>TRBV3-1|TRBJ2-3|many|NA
CASSQERGASTDTQYF
TGTGCCAGCAGCCAAGAGCGCGGGGCTAGCACAGATACGCAGTATTTT
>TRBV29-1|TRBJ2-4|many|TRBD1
CSVGATGTGWGGNIQYF
TGCAGCGTCGGAGCCACAGGGACAGGGTGGGGGGGAAACATTCAGTACTTC
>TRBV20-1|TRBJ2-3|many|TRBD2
CSAPLAGGPGDTQYF
TGCAGTGCTCCACTAGCGGGGGGGCCAGGAGATACGCAGTATTTT
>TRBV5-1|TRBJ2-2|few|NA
CASSPGWDTGELFF
TGCGCCAGCAGCCCCGGATGGGACACCGGGGAGCTGTTTTTT
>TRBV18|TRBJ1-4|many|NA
CASSPPSTGGRNEKLFF
TGTGCCAGCTCACCACCGAGTACGGGGGGCCGGAATGAAAAACTGTTTTTT
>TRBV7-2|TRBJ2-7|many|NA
CASSLIAGVAYEQYF
TGCGCCAGCAGCTTAATTGCAGGGGTAGCCTACGAGCAGTACTTC
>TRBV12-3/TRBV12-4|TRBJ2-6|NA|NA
CASSSRVSGANVLTF
TGTGCCAGCAGTTCCAGGGTTTCTGGGGCCAACGTCCTGACTTTC
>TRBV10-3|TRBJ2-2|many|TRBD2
CAISPGGGLDTGELFF
TGTGCCATCAGCCCCGGCGGGGGTTTGGACACCGGGGAGCTGTTTTTT
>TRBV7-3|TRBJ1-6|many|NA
CASSLTSQSPLHF
TGTGCCAGCAGCTTAACGTCCCAATCACCCCTCCACTTT
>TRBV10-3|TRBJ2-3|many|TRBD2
CASNGGMSTDTQYF
TGTGCCTCCAACGGGGGGATGAGCACAGATACGCAGTATTTT
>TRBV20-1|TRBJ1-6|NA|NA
CSASFVGYSYNSPLHF
TGCAGTGCCAGTTTTGTGGGGTATTCCTATAATTCACCCCTCCACTTT
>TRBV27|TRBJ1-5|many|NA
CASSLGTAPGQPQHF
TGTGCCAGCAGTTTAGGAACAGCCCCCGGGCAGCCCCAGCATTTT
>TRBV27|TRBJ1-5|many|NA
CASSLGGGSYSNQPQHF
TGTGCCAGCAGTCTCGGAGGGGGGTCCTATAGCAATCAGCCCCAGCATTTT
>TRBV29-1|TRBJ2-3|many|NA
CSVAGPAGGTTDTQYF
TGCAGCGTTGCAGGGCCCGCGGGCGGAACAACAGATACGCAGTATTTT
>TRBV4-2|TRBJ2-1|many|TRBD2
CASSHARTSGDYNEQFF
TGTGCCAGCAGCCACGCTAGGACTAGCGGGGACTACAATGAGCAGTTCTTC
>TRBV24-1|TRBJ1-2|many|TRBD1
CATSDGTGGTIYGYTF
TGTGCCACCAGTGACGGGACAGGGGGCACGATCTATGGCTACACCTTC
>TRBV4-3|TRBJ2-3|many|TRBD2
CASSQASGGLDTQYF
TGCGCCAGCAGCCAAGCAAGCGGGGGGCTTGATACGCAGTATTTT
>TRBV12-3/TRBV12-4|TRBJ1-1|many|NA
CASSLQENTEAFF
TGTGCCAGCAGTTTACAGGAGAACACTGAAGCTTTCTTT
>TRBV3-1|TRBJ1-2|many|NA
CASTRPGGGYTF
TGTGCCAGCACCCGTCCAGGTGGGGGCTACACCTTC
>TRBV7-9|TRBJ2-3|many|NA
CASSPDGGSGGTQYF
TGTGCCAGCAGTCCCGACGGAGGGTCAGGGGGGACGCAGTATTTT
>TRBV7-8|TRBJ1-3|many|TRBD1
CASSLKTGSGNTIYF
TGTGCCAGCAGCTTAAAGACAGGGTCGGGAAACACCATATATTTT
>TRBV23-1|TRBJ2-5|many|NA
CASSQSIRQQETQYF
TGCGCCAGCAGTCAATCAATCCGACAGCAAGAGACCCAGTACTTC
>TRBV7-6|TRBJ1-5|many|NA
CASSLTGGQPQHF
TGTGCCAGCAGCTTGACTGGGGGTCAGCCCCAGCATTTT
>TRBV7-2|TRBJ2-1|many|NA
CASSLGRGRDAYNEQFF
TGTGCCAGCAGCTTAGGGCGGGGTAGGGACGCCTACAATGAGCAGTTCTTC
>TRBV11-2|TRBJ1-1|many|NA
CASGIQEALGAFF
TGTGCCAGCGGCATTCAGGAGGCTTTAGGGGCTTTCTTT
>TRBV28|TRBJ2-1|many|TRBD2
CASTSGGGYNEQFF
TGTGCCAGCACCTCCGGGGGGGGGTACAATGAGCAGTTCTTC
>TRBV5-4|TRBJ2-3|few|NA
CASSWGAADTQYF
TGTGCCAGCAGCTGGGGGGCAGCAGATACGCAGTATTTT
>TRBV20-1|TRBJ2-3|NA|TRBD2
CSAIRGGQGDTQYF
TGCAGTGCTATTCGGGGGGGGCAGGGAGATACGCAGTATTTT
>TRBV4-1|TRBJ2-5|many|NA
CASRPLLRTETQYF
TGCGCCAGCAGACCCTTGCTTAGGACGGAGACCCAGTACTTC
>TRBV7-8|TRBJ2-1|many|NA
CASSTGLIYNEQFF
TGTGCCAGCAGCACTGGACTGATCTACAATGAGCAGTTCTTC
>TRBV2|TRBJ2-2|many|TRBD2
CASSFTSGRNTGELFF
TGTGCCAGCAGTTTCACTAGCGGGCGGAACACCGGGGAGCTGTTTTTT
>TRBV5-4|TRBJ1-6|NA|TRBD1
CASSLARTGVSPLHF
TGTGCCAGCAGCTTGGCCAGGACAGGGGTTTCACCCCTCCACTTT
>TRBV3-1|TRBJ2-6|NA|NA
CASRPFSGANVLTF
TGTGCCAGCCGTCCGTTCTCTGGGGCCAACGTCCTGACTTTC
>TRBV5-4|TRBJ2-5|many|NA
CASSLARAGAETQYF
TGTGCCAGCAGCTTGGCGAGGGCCGGCGCGGAGACCCAGTACTTC
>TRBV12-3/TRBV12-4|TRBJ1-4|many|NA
CASSLRGINEKLFF
TGTGCCAGCAGTTTAAGGGGAATTAATGAAAAACTGTTTTTT
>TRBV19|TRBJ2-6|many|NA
CASSISGTNSGANVLTF
TGTGCCAGTAGTATTTCTGGGACCAACTCTGGGGCCAACGTCCTGACTTTC
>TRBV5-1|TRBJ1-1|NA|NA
CASSPVPPNEAFF
TGCGCCAGCAGCCCGGTGCCGCCAAATGAAGCTTTCTTT
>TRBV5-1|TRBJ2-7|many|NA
CASSFGANSYEQYF
TGCGCCAGCAGCTTCGGCGCGAACAGCTACGAGCAGTACTTC
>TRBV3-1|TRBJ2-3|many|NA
CASSQLGGFITDTQYF
TGTGCCAGCAGCCAGCTGGGCGGGTTCATAACAGATACGCAGTATTTT
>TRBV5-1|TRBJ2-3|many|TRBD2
CASSFSGGRDTQYF
TGCGCCAGCAGCTTCTCGGGGGGTCGAGATACGCAGTATTTT
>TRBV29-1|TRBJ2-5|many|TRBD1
CSVADRGQETQYF
TGCAGCGTTGCCGACAGGGGCCAAGAGACCCAGTACTTC
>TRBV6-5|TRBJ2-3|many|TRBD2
CASSYSPSGGAADTQYF
TGTGCCAGCAGTTACTCCCCTAGCGGGGGGGCGGCAGATACGCAGTATTTT
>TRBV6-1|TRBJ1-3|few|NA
CASSEGWGARGNTIYF
TGTGCCAGCAGTGAAGGATGGGGGGCGAGGGGAAACACCATATATTTT
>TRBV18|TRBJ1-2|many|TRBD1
CASSDSTGSNYGYTF
TGTGCCAGCTCGGACTCGACAGGGTCGAACTATGGCTACACCTTC
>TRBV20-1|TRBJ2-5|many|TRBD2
CSARAASGRETQYF
TGCAGTGCTAGAGCTGCTAGCGGGAGAGAGACCCAGTACTTC
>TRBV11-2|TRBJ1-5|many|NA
CASSQMGYSNQPQHF
TGTGCCAGCAGCCAGATGGGGTATAGCAATCAGCCCCAGCATTTT
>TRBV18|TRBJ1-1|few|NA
CASSPPSAGEGFF
TGTGCCAGCTCACCACCGTCGGCAGGGGAGGGTTTCTTT
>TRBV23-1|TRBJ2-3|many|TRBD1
CASSQSFIGRQGKTDTQYF
TGCGCCAGCAGTCAATCGTTCATTGGGAGACAGGGGAAGACAGATACGCAGTATTTT
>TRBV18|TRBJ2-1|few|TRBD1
CASSLLQGARNEQFF
TGTGCCAGCTCATTACTCCAGGGGGCACGGAATGAGCAGTTCTTC
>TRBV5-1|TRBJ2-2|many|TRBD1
CASSWAPGQGNTGELFF
TGCGCCAGCAGCTGGGCACCGGGACAGGGTAACACCGGGGAGCTGTTTTTT
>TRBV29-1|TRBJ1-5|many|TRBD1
CSVGTGAAGADQPQHF
TGCAGCGTTGGGACAGGGGCTGCGGGTGCGGATCAGCCCCAGCATTTT
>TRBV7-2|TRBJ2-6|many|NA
CASTGHPYSGANVLTF
TGTGCCAGCACCGGACACCCATACTCTGGGGCCAACGTCCTGACTTTC
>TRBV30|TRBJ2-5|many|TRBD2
CAWSGAGGETQYF
TGTGCCTGGAGTGGAGCGGGGGGGGAGACCCAGTACTTC